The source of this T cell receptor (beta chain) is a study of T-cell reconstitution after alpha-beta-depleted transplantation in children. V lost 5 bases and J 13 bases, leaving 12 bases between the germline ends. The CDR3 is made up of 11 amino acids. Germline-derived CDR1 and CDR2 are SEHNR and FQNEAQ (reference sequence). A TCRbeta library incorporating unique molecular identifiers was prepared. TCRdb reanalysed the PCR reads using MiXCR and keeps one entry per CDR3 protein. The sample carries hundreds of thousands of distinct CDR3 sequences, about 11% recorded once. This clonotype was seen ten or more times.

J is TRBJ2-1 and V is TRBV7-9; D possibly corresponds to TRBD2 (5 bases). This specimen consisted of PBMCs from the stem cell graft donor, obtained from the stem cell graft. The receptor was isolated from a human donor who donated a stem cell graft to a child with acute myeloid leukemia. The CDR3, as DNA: TGTGCCAGCAGCCCCGGGATTAGCCAGTTCTTC. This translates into CASSPGISQFF.